This T cell receptor (beta chain) appears in the sequencing data of a study of regulatory T cells in long-lasting Graves disease. Study at large: Persistent Graves' disease meant over 5 years of antithyroid drugs with positive TSH receptor antibodies.

As to time point: persistent/refractory GD, antithyroid drugs over 5 years with positive TRAb. Extracted PBMC RNA gave rise to the TCR library. This CDR3 region has 13 residues. V shed 10 bases, J shed 3 bases, and the junction held 6 bases outside the gene matches. Germline loops: CDR1 MNHEY, CDR2 SVGEGT. General study results and limits: TCR diversity was lower in persistent Graves' patients than in newly diagnosed ones.

The TCR beta library used iRepertoire HTBI primers with Arm-PCR amplification of CDR3. TCRdb processed the multiplex PCR reads anew with MiXCR; each CDR3 protein has one entry. The data contain around 510,000 distinct CDR3 sequences, roughly 20% of them singletons. Points on this clonotype: Its antigen is currently unknown.

The TCR was taken from a female donor with Graves disease. The material was peripheral blood mononuclear cells (PBMCs), obtained when the disease was refractory, from a patient treated with antithyroid drugs. The V call is TRBV6-2 or TRBV6-3, the J call TRBJ2-1; 7 bases map to TRBD2. In nucleotides, the CDR3 is TGTGCCAACAGAGGGGACTACTACAATGAGCAGTTCTTC. Its protein is CANRGDYYNEQFF.